These T cell receptor beta chains were read from a single sample in a study of glioma-infiltrating T cells. TCRdb reanalysed the multiplex PCR reads using MiXCR and keeps one entry per CDR3 protein. The sample includes approximately 400,000 distinct CDR3 sequences, around 38% of them seen just once. The specimen was glioma tissue, nonneoplastic brain tissue, or PBMCs (not recorded which). All receptors derive from a human donor with low-grade glioma or glioblastoma, undergoing nonglioma brain surgery, or in good health (not recorded which). CDR3s include the opening cysteine and the closing phenylalanine or tryptophan. The order of the fields is J gene, clone size, V gene, D gene, CDR3 DNA, CDR3 protein. D genes are given only for firm matches. Some rows have no size entry. The others give once, few or many, or a class for an expanded clone.

>TRBJ2-5|few|TRBV20-1|TRBD2
TGCAGTGCCCTCCGCCGATTCCTAGCGGAAGAGACCCAGTACTTC
CSALRRFLAEETQYF
>TRBJ2-3|-|TRBV20-1|-
TGCAGTACGAAGGGGCCTGGGACCGATACGCAGTATTTT
CSTKGPGTDTQYF
>TRBJ2-3|many|TRBV20-1|-
TGCAGTGCTAGAGATTCCCTAGCTAGCACAGATACGCAGTATTTT
CSARDSLASTDTQYF
>TRBJ2-7|-|TRBV20-1|TRBD2
TGCAGTGCGACGCACCGCGGGGGGGGAGCCTACGAGCAGTACTTC
CSATHRGGGAYEQYF
>TRBJ1-3|many|TRBV5-1|-
TGTGCCAGTAGGTCTGGAAACACCATATATTTT
CASRSGNTIYF
>TRBJ1-2|few|TRBV4-3|TRBD1
TGCGCCAGCAGCCAAGAGACAGGGGCTTACTATGGCTACACCTTC
CASSQETGAYYGYTF
>TRBJ1-1|few|TRBV7-9|-
TGTGCCAGCAGCTTAGAGGAGGGTTGGACTGAAGCTTTCTTT
CASSLEEGWTEAFF
>TRBJ2-5|many|TRBV6-1|-
TGTGCCAGCAGGTCGGGCTTCCAAGAGACCCAGTACTTC
CASRSGFQETQYF
>TRBJ2-2|few|TRBV10-3|-
TGTGCCATCAGTGAGTCTGGGCCAGACTTATCGGAGCTGTTTTTT
CAISESGPDLSELFF
>TRBJ2-5|many|TRBV27|-
TGTGCCACCTCCCTGGGGGAGACCCAGTACTTC
CATSLGETQYF
>TRBJ1-5|few|TRBV4-1|-
TGCGCCAGCAGCCAAGAAGGTCAGGGAGGACAGCCCCAGCATTTT
CASSQEGQGGQPQHF
>TRBJ2-5|-|TRBV3-1|TRBD1
TGTGCCAGCAGCCAAGTAGGGACAGAGGATGAGACCCAGTACTTC
CASSQVGTEDETQYF
>TRBJ2-1|few|TRBV6-1|TRBD1
TGTGCCAGCAGAAGACGACAGGGGAACCTAATCAATGAGCAGTTCTTC
CASRRRQGNLINEQFF
>TRBJ1-3|few|TRBV20-1|-
TGCAGTGCTAGTCCAGGCTACTCTGGAAACACCATATATTTT
CSASPGYSGNTIYF
>TRBJ2-7|few|TRBV6-1|-
TGTGCCAGCCGTTCAGAGGGGGGTCTGCAGCAGTACTTC
CASRSEGGLQQYF
>TRBJ2-1|-|TRBV6-5|TRBD2
TGTGCCAGCAGCCTACGGAGCGGGAGGCCGAATCTCTATGAGCAGTTCTTC
CASSLRSGRPNLYEQFF
>TRBJ1-1|-|TRBV4-2|-
TGTGCCAGCAGCTTGGGAGGGGTCGGAATGGACACCGAAGCTTTCTTT
CASSLGGVGMDTEAFF
>TRBJ1-1|few|TRBV7-2|TRBD1
TGCGCCAGCAGCTCTAATGACAGGGGAGGATGGTCGGTCACTGAAGCTTTCTTT
CASSSNDRGGWSVTEAFF